These 21 T cell receptor beta chains were all obtained from the same sample, sequenced in a study of sequential checkpoint blockade in melanoma. The treatment was: randomized to nivolumab then ipilimumab (arm A) or the reverse (arm B). Sequencing used immunoSEQ multiplex PCR; TCRdb keeps in-frame clones, though not all of them. Found here are roughly 12,000 clones, approximately 60% of them singletons; the top ten hold 23%. The source material was CD8+ T cells sorted from blood (inferred from file names), sampled from a patient given nivolumab and ipilimumab in sequence. The receptors come from a human donor with melanoma.

For the CDR3, the DNA is TGTGCCAGCAGCGACATGGATGAAGCTTTCTTT. It translates to CASSDMDEAFF. V and J are TRBV2 and TRBJ1-1; D unresolved. V was shortened by 6 bases and J by 7 bases, with 9 bases between the two germline ends. Germline V CDR1 and CDR2: SNHLY, FYNNEI. The CDR3 is 11 residues long.

This clone was picked up one time. This chain connects TRBV6-1 to TRBJ2-7; D is perhaps TRBD2 (5 bases). The CDR3 spans 15 residues. From germline, CDR1 is MNHNS and CDR2 SASEGT. Trimming removed 4 bases at V and 6 bases at J, with 19 bases between. The CDR3 nucleotides are TGTGCCAGCAGTGTATCGGGGTTCCCGCTCTCCGAGCAGTACTTC. It yields the protein CASSVSGFPLSEQYF.

In its sample, this clone was seen once. The chain combines TRBV6-5 with TRBJ1-5; no clear D. Per germline, CDR1 MNHEY and CDR2 SVGAGI. V lost 0 bases to trimming and J lost 2 bases, with 8 bases between them. CDR3 size: 15 residues. The CDR3 DNA sequence: TGTGCCAGCAGTTACTCACAGCACGGCAATCAGCCCCAGCATTTT. Its translation is CASSYSQHGNQPQHF.

The V gene is TRBV7-8, the J gene TRBJ2-7; the match to TRBD1 covers 7 bases. V dropped 1 base and J dropped 0; count of bases not matched to a gene: 6. Germline CDR1 and CDR2: SGHVS and FQNEAQ. This CDR3 has 16 residues. CDR3 amino acids: CASSLDGQAFSYEQYF. CDR3 in DNA: TGTGCCAGCAGCTTAGACGGACAGGCATTCTCCTACGAGCAGTACTTC.

The CDR3 protein is CASRLQGASNQPQHF. CDR3 nucleotide sequence: TGTGCCAGCAGGCTACAGGGGGCCAGCAATCAGCCCCAGCATTTT. The V and J genes are TRBV27 and TRBJ1-5; 9 bases align to TRBD1. Trimming took 6 bases from V and 1 from J; bases not matched to a gene: 4. This CDR3 contains 15 residues. Germline V gene lookup returns CDR1 MNHEY and CDR2 SMNVEV (reference sequence).

This rearrangement joins TRBV4-3 to TRBJ1-4, with a weak D call TRBD1 (5 bases). V was cut by 0 bases and J by 6 bases, with 11 bases left in between. CDR3 length: 15 amino acids. CDR1 is LGHNA, CDR2 YSLEER, per germline. The DNA for the CDR3 is TGCGCCAGCAGCCAAGATGAAGGGGCATATGAAAAACTGTTTTTT. It specifies CASSQDEGAYEKLFF.

This chain links TRBV7-2 with TRBJ1-1; a possible D gene is TRBD1 (5 bases). The CDR3 totals 13 residues. Germline CDR1 is SGHTA and CDR2 is FQGNSA. Trimming shortened V by 5 bases and J by 10 bases, and 17 bases separated the two germline ends. The CDR3 protein is CASSPPADITAFF. Here the CDR3 DNA reads TGTGCCAGCAGCCCCCCCGCGGACATTACAGCTTTCTTT.

This clone turned up a few times. Since no conserved phenylalanine or tryptophan closes the CDR3, a read error is the likely cause. No DNA is shown, since the ends of the CDR3 on it are uncertain; the CDR3 is the one TCRdb lists. J is TRBJ1-1 and V is TRBV7-3; TRBD1 is taken as the D call from the table, unchecked against the DNA. Germline CDR1 and CDR2: SGHTA and FQGTGA. The CDR3 is made up of 13 amino acids, end residues included. This CDR3 is CASSHLLGQGLSY.

This clone appeared a few times. This chain links TRBV7-8 with TRBJ1-3; D is perhaps TRBD1 (5 bases). This CDR3 spans 16 amino acids. With 2 bases removed from V and 0 bases from J, the gap between germline ends came to 11 bases. CDR1 SGHVS and CDR2 FQNEAQ come from the germline V gene. CDR3 region: CASSLFGGTSGNTIYF. Here the CDR3 DNA reads TGTGCCAGCAGCTTATTCGGGGGAACCTCTGGAAACACCATATATTTT.

V and J are TRBV6-5 and TRBJ1-6; D call uncertain. The length of the CDR3 is 14 residues. Trimming left V 2 bases short and J 7 bases short, with 9 bases between. Germline CDR1 reads MNHEY; CDR2 reads SVGAGI. The CDR3 sequence: CASSYLQSNSPLHF. The CDR3 coding sequence is TGTGCCAGCAGTTACCTACAGAGCAATTCACCCCTCCACTTT.

This clone was recorded once. The chain recombines TRBV27 with TRBJ2-2, with TRBD1 as a possible D gene (6 bases). Trimming took 5 bases from V and 1 from J, leaving 14 bases between them. CDR3 length: 16 residues. Per germline, CDR1 MNHEY and CDR2 SMNVEV (reference sequence). Written as DNA, the CDR3 is TGTGCCAGCAGTCGAACAGGGACGGGGAACACCGGGGAGCTGTTTTTT. Amino acids: CASSRTGTGNTGELFF.

This clone was counted a single time. CDR3 loop: CASSPTAGVAYGYTF. The CDR3 nucleotides are TGCGCCAGCAGCCCAACGGCCGGGGTAGCCTATGGCTACACCTTC. V is TRBV4-3 and J is TRBJ1-2, with no clear D. Germline loops: CDR1 LGHNA, CDR2 YSLEER. The CDR3 totals 15 residues. Trimming took off 4 bases at V and 4 bases at J, with 16 bases between the two ends.

The chain has TRBV10-2 and TRBJ2-1; 9 bases line up with TRBD2. Germline-derived CDR1 and CDR2 are WSHSY and SAAADI. Germline trimming cut 6 bases from V and 2 bases from J; bases unmatched to any gene: 8. CDR3 length: 16 residues. Here the CDR3 reads CASRNPSGIAYNEQFF. The CDR3 region has the DNA TGCGCCAGCAGAAATCCTAGCGGGATCGCCTACAATGAGCAGTTCTTC.

This clone was observed a few times. V is TRBV7-9 and J is TRBJ2-7; TRBD1 aligns across 9 bases. V gave up 4 bases and J gave up 7 bases; unmatched junction bases: 8. Germline V gene sequence: CDR1 SEHNR, CDR2 FQNEAQ (reference sequence). The CDR3 is made up of 14 amino acids. The CDR3 coding sequence is TGTGCCAGCAGCTCATCCGGGACAGGGAATGAGCAGTACTTC. Its protein product is CASSSSGTGNEQYF.

This chain connects TRBV7-2 to TRBJ2-7, with D hard to call. CDR1 is SGHTA, CDR2 FQGNSA, per germline. Deletions cut 5 bases from V and 3 bases from J, with 14 bases between. CDR3 size: 14 residues. The CDR3 nucleotides read TGTGCCAGCAGCCCCCTCGTGCGGAGCTACGAGCAGTACTTC. It yields the protein CASSPLVRSYEQYF.

This chain connects TRBV7-6 to TRBJ2-7; D perhaps matches TRBD1 (6 bases). The CDR3 sequence is 14 residues long. V lost 5 bases, J lost 5 bases, and 16 bases lay in between. Germline loops: CDR1 SGHVS, CDR2 FNYEAQ. The CDR3 protein is CASSPNTGSNEQYF. The CDR3 DNA reads TGTGCCAGCAGCCCGAATACAGGGTCGAACGAGCAGTACTTC.

The chain carries TRBV7-2 and TRBJ2-1; 10 bases line up with TRBD2. The V gene end was trimmed by 1 base and the J gene end by 0 bases; junction bases not matched to a gene: 3. CDR1 is SGHTA, CDR2 FQGNSA, per germline. This CDR3 has 17 residues. CDR3: CASSLGLAGSSYNEQFF. The CDR3 nucleotides are TGTGCCAGCAGCTTAGGACTAGCGGGTAGCTCCTACAATGAGCAGTTCTTC.

This clone has more than one count but fewer than ten. DNA of the CDR3: TGTGCCAGCAGCCCCTCCTCCTACAATGAGCAGTTCTTC. Translated: CASSPSSYNEQFF. The rearrangement links TRBV6-5 to TRBJ2-1; D unresolved. Trimming removed 6 bases from V and 0 bases from J, with 6 bases in between. Germline values: CDR1 MNHEY, CDR2 SVGAGI. The CDR3 totals 13 residues.

V usage is TRBV2 and J usage is TRBJ2-1; 11 bases are shared with TRBD2. The CDR3 extends over 14 amino acids. V gave up 8 bases and J gave up 8 bases; unmatched junction bases: 8. CDR1 is SNHLY, CDR2 FYNNEI, per germline. The CDR3 DNA reads TGTGCCAGCGGAGATAGCGGGGGGGCGGATGAGCAGTTCTTC. Protein product: CASGDSGGADEQFF.

The chain employs TRBV11-2 and TRBJ2-7; TRBD2 aligns across 7 bases. V was pared by 3 bases and J by 2 bases, with 4 bases of the junction left unmatched. In germline, CDR1 is SGHAT, CDR2 FQNNGV. This CDR3 region has 14 residues. This CDR3 reads CASSFGRGAYEQYF. Written as DNA, the CDR3 is TGTGCCAGCAGCTTCGGTCGGGGGGCCTACGAGCAGTACTTC.

In this sample, this clone turned up a few times. V gene TRBV9 combines with J gene TRBJ1-1; D perhaps matches TRBD1 (5 bases). V lost 7 bases and J 4 bases, leaving 8 bases between the germline ends. Germline V gene lookup returns CDR1 SGDLS and CDR2 YYNGEE. CDR3 length: 11 amino acids. CDR3 sequence (DNA): TGTGCCAGCCCAGGGTCCACTGAAGCTTTCTTT. Protein product: CASPGSTEAFF.